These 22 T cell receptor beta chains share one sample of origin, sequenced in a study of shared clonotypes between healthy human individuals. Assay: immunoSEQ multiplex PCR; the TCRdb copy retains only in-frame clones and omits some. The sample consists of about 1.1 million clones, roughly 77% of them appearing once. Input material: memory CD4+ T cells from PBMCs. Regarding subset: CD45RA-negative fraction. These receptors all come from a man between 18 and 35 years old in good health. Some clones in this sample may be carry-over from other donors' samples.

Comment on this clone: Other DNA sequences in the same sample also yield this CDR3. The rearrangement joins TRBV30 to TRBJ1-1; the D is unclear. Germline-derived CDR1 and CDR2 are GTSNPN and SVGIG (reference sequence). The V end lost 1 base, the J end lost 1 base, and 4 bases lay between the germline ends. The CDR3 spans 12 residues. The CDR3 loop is CAWSGGNTEAFF. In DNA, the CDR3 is TGTGCCTGGAGTGGGGGGAACACTGAAGCTTTCTTT.

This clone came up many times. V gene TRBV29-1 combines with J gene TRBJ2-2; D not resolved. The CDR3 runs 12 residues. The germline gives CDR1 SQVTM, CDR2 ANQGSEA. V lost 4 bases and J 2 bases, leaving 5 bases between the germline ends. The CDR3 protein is CSVAGNTGELFF. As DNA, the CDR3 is TGCAGCGTTGCAGGAAACACCGGGGAGCTGTTTTTT.

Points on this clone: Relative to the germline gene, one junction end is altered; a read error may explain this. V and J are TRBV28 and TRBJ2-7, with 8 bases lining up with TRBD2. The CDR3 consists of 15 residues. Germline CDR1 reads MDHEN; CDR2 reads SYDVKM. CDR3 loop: CASSLPGGSAGGAFF. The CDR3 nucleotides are TGTGCCAGCAGTTTACCGGGAGGGTCCGCGGGCGGTGCCTTTTTC.

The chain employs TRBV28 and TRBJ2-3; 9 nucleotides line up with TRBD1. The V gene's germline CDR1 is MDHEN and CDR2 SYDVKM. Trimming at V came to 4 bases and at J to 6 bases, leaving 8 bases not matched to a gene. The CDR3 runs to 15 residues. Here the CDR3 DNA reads TGTGCCAGCAGTTCGCCGGGACAGGGTTCCGATACGCAGTATTTT. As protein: CASSSPGQGSDTQYF.

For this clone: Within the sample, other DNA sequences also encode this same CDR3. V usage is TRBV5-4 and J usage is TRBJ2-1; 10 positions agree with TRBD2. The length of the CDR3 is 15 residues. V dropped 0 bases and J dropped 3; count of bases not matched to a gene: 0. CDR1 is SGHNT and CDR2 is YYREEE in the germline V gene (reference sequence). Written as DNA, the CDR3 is TGTGCCAGCAGCTTGGCTAGCGGGAGCTACAATGAGCAGTTCTTC. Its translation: CASSLASGSYNEQFF.

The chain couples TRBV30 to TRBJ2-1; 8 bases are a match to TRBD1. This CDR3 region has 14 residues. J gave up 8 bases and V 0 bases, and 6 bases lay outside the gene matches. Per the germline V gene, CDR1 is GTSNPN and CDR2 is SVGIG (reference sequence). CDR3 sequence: CAWSVQGAADEQFF. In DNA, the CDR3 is TGTGCCTGGAGTGTTCAGGGGGCGGCGGATGAGCAGTTCTTC.

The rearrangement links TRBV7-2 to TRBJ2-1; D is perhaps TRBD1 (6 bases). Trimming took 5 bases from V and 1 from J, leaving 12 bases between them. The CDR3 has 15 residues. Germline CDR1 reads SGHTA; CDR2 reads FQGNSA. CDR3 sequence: CASSIRRGSYNEQFF. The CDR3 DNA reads TGTGCCAGCAGCATTCGAAGGGGGTCCTACAATGAGCAGTTCTTC.

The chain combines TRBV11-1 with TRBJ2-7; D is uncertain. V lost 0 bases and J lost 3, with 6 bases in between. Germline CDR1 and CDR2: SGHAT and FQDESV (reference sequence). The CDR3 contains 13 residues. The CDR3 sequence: CASSLAGVYEQYF. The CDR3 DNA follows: TGTGCCAGCAGCTTAGCCGGCGTCTACGAGCAGTACTTC.

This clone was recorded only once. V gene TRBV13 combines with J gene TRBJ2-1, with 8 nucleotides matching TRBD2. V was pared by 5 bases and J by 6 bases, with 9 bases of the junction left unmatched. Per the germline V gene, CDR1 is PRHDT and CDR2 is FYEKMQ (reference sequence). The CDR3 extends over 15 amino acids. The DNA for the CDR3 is TGTGCCAGCAGCCAGGCGGGACTAGGAATCAATGAGCAGTTCTTC. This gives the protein CASSQAGLGINEQFF.

The CDR3 nucleotides are TGCAGTGCGGTGGGAACAGATACGCAGTATTTT. Residues: CSAVGTDTQYF. The rearrangement links TRBV20-1 to TRBJ2-3; D is unclear. The CDR3 is made up of 11 amino acids. The germline CDR1 and CDR2 sequences are DFQATT and SNEGSKA (reference sequence). With 6 bases removed from V and 3 bases from J, the gap between germline ends came to 7 bases.

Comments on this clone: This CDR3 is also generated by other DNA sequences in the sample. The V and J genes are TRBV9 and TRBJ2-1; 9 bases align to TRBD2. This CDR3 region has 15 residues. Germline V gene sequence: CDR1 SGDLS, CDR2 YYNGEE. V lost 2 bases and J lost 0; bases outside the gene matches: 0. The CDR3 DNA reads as TGTGCCAGCAGCGTTAGCGGGAGCTCCTACAATGAGCAGTTCTTC. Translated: CASSVSGSSYNEQFF.

The CDR3 is CAWSGVNNEQFF. The CDR3 nucleotides are TGTGCCTGGAGTGGCGTTAACAATGAGCAGTTCTTC. The chain carries TRBV30 and TRBJ2-1; no reliable D call. V lost 1 base and J 5 bases, leaving 6 bases between the germline ends. The CDR3 loop spans 12 amino acids. Germline CDR1 is GTSNPN and CDR2 is SVGIG (reference sequence).

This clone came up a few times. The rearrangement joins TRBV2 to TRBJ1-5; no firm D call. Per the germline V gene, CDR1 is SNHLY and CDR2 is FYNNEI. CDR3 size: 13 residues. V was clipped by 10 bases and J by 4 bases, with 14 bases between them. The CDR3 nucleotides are TGTGCCACAAAGGACGAGCGGAATCAGCCCCAGCATTTT. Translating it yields CATKDERNQPQHF.

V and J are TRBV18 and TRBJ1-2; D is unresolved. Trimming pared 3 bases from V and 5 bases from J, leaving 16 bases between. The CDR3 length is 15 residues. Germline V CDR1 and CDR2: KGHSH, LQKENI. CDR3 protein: CASSPSGLPDYGYTF. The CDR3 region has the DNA TGTGCCAGCTCACCCTCGGGCCTGCCAGATTATGGCTACACCTTC.

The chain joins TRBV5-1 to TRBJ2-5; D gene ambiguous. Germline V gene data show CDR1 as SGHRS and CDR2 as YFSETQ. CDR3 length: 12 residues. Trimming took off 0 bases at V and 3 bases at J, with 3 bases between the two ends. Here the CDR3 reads CASSLGEETQYF. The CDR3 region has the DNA TGCGCCAGCAGCTTGGGTGAAGAGACCCAGTACTTC.

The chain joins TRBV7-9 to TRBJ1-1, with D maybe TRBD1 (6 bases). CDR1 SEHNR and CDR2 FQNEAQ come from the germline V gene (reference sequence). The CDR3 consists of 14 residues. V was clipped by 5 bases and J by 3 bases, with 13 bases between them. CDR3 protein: CASSPQGEDTEAFF. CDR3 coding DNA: TGTGCCAGCAGCCCACAGGGTGAGGACACTGAAGCTTTCTTT.

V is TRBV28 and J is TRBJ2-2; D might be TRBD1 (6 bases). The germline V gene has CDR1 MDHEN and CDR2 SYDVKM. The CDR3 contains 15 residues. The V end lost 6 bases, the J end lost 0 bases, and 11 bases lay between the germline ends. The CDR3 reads CASSRGQTNTGELFF. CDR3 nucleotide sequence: TGTGCCAGCAGCCGGGGACAAACGAACACCGGGGAGCTGTTTTTT.

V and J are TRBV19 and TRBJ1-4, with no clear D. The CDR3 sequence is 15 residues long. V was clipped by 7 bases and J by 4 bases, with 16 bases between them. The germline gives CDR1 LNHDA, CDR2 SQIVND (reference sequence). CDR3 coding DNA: TGTGCCAGTACTTCTCTAGACCGCTATAATGAAAAACTGTTTTTT. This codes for CASTSLDRYNEKLFF.

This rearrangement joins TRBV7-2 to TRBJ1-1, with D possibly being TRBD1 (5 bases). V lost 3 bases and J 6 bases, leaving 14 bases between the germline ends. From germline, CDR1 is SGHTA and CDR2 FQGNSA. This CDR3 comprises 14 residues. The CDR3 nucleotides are TGTGCCAGCAGCTTCCTCAGGGTCGGAGCTGAAGCTTTCTTT. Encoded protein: CASSFLRVGAEAFF.

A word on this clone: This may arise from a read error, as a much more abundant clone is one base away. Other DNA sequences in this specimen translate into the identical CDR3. Here the CDR3 reads CAWSGQTMNTEAFF. The CDR3, as DNA: TGTGCCTGGAGTGGACAGACGATGAACACCGAAGCTTTCTTT. The rearrangement joins TRBV30 to TRBJ1-1; possibly TRBD1 for D (5 bases). CDR3 size: 14 residues. Per germline, CDR1 GTSNPN and CDR2 SVGIG (reference sequence).

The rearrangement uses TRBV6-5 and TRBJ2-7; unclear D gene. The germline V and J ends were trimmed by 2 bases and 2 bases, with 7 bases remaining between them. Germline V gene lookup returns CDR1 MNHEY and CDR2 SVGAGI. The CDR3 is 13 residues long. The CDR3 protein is CASSYGPAYEQYF. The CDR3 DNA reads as TGTGCCAGCAGTTACGGGCCCGCCTACGAGCAGTACTTC.

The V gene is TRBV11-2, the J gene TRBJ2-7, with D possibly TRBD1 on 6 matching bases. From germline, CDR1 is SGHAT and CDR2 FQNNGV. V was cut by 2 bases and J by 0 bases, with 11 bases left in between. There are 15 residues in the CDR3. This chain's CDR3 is CASSLSTGTSYEQYF. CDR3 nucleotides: TGTGCCAGCAGCTTATCCACAGGGACCTCCTACGAGCAGTACTTC.